This is a list of T cell receptor beta chains from one sample in a study of patients and donors after allogeneic stem cell transplantation. TCRdb analysed the RT-PCR reads with MiXCR anew, one entry per CDR3 protein. The table includes about a million distinct CDR3 sequences, over 15% detected once. Material for sequencing was blood, either unsorted or a sorted T cell fraction (not recorded which). Receptor source: a human donor who was either an allogeneic HSCT recipient or a stem cell or donor lymphocyte infusion donor (not recorded which). It is not recorded whose cells these are; they may come from a transplant donor. CDR3s include the opening cysteine and the closing phenylalanine or tryptophan. Each record gives: clone size, D gene, CDR3 length, J gene, V gene, CDR3 protein, CDR3 DNA. D genes are given only for firm matches. Clone size appears in some rows only: once, few, many, or a class for an expanded clone.

size: .; D: .; length: 15; J: TRBJ2-3; V: TRBV20-1; CDR3: CSARVRRRNTDTQYF; DNA: TGCAGTGCTAGAGTTCGGAGGAGGAACACAGATACGCAGTATTTT
size: many; D: TRBD1; length: 17; J: TRBJ1-5; V: TRBV12-3/TRBV12-4; CDR3: CASSLDIGGKGNQPQHF; DNA: TGTGCCAGCAGTTTAGACATAGGGGGCAAGGGGAATCAGCCCCAGCATTTT
size: .; D: TRBD2; length: 13; J: TRBJ2-1; V: TRBV20-1; CDR3: CSAPRGTYNEQFF; DNA: TGCAGTGCTCCGCGGGGGACCTACAATGAGCAGTTCTTC
size: .; D: .; length: 15; J: TRBJ2-3; V: TRBV25-1; CDR3: CASTGRESSSATQYF; DNA: TGTGCCAGCACCGGGCGGGAATCCTCGTCAGCTACGCAGTATTTT
size: .; D: TRBD2; length: 18; J: TRBJ2-5; V: TRBV5-1; CDR3: CASSFSGLAGGTQETQYF; DNA: TGCGCCAGCAGCTTTTCCGGACTAGCGGGGGGAACGCAAGAGACCCAGTACTTC
size: many; D: .; length: 15; J: TRBJ1-3; V: TRBV5-1; CDR3: CASSLGQVAGNTIYF; DNA: TGCGCCAGCAGCTTGGGGCAGGTGGCTGGAAACACCATATATTTT
size: few; D: TRBD2; length: 15; J: TRBJ2-1; V: TRBV28; CDR3: CASRGGTSGRGEQFF; DNA: TGTGCCAGCAGGGGGGGGACTAGCGGGAGAGGTGAGCAGTTCTTC
size: .; D: .; length: 15; J: TRBJ1-2; V: TRBV11-2; CDR3: CASSLGIQPVYGYTF; DNA: TGTGCCAGCAGCTTAGGAATACAACCTGTCTATGGCTACACCTTC
size: once; D: .; length: 15; J: TRBJ2-2; V: TRBV14; CDR3: CASSFKRAISGELFF; DNA: TGTGCCAGCAGCTTCAAGAGGGCCATTTCCGGGGAGCTGTTTTTT
size: few; D: .; length: 13; J: TRBJ1-1; V: TRBV7-8; CDR3: CASTEMGRTEAFF; DNA: TGTGCCAGCACCGAGATGGGGAGGACTGAAGCTTTCTTT
size: .; D: .; length: 14; J: TRBJ2-3; V: TRBV12-3/TRBV12-4; CDR3: CASRRPAEADTQYF; DNA: TGTGCCAGCAGGCGGCCCGCGGAAGCGGATACGCAGTATTTT
size: many; D: .; length: 15; J: TRBJ1-2; V: TRBV11-2; CDR3: CASSLGGGSNYGYTF; DNA: TGTGCCAGCAGCCTGGGGGGGGGATCTAACTATGGCTACACCTTC
size: .; D: .; length: 16; J: TRBJ2-1; V: TRBV6-2/TRBV6-3; CDR3: CASSFHRVRTYNEQFF; DNA: TGTGCCAGCAGTTTCCACAGGGTAAGGACGTACAATGAGCAGTTCTTC
size: .; D: .; length: 14; J: TRBJ2-1; V: TRBV24-1; CDR3: CATSGYRGNNEKFF; DNA: TGTGCCACCAGTGGTTATCGGGGTAACAATGAGAAGTTCTTC
size: few; D: TRBD1; length: 17; J: TRBJ2-7; V: TRBV12-3/TRBV12-4; CDR3: CASSNSFDRGLIHEQYF; DNA: TGTGCCAGCAGCAACTCCTTTGACAGGGGGCTTATCCACGAGCAGTACTTC
size: few; D: TRBD1; length: 13; J: TRBJ1-2; V: TRBV20-1; CDR3: CSAGQGRLYGYTF; DNA: TGCAGTGCTGGACAGGGGCGATTGTATGGCTACACCTTC
size: .; D: TRBD2; length: 14; J: TRBJ2-1; V: TRBV4-2; CDR3: CASSPPGTSKEQFF; DNA: TGTGCCAGCAGCCCCCCGGGGACTAGCAAGGAGCAGTTCTTC